This TCR beta chain was identified in a study of somatic mutations in cytotoxic T cells in rheumatoid arthritis (dated by TCRdb to 2016 to 2017). Background on the whole study: Patient peripheral blood (approximately 30 ml EDTA) was drawn right after diagnosis and before any treatment started. TCRB deep sequencing was performed for 65 rheumatoid arthritis patients and approximately 20 healthy controls. A FACSAria II or Sony SH800 was used to flow-sort some V beta antibody-stained T-cell populations at nearly 100% purity, and TCRB sequencing was also done on sorted V beta1+ cells. Whether expanded CD8+ T-cell clones in untreated, newly diagnosed rheumatoid arthritis carry somatic mutations was the study question, and clonality was characterized with TCRB deep sequencing. Median age was essentially the same in the patient group and the control group. Paper-wide results and their limitations: The largest CD8+ clone made up more than 20% of CD8+ cells in about an eighth of the roughly 65 patients, and blood and synovial fluid shared several identical CD8+ TCRB sequences. An increase of CD8+ clonality with age was seen in patients (Spearman r of about 0.49) but not in healthy controls. The slight underrepresentation of TRBV07 in patients was not corrected for multiple comparisons. It was unknown which antigens the expanded CD8+ clones targeted, and their absence from virus-specific databases did not exclude viral specificity. Rheumatoid arthritis patients and age-matched healthy controls did not significantly differ in CD8+ T-cell clonality.

This clone was seen only a few times. The antigen it recognizes is unknown. No much larger clone exists at a distance of one base, and base qualities are not known. The junction shows trimming of 2 bases on V and 4 bases on J, and the gene matches do not reach 8 bases of it. The CDR3, cysteine through phenylalanine, is 16 amino acids long. Of the read, only the CDR3 DNA is kept; its 48 bases are in frame from base 1. The germline V gene (reference sequence) specifies MNHEY as CDR1 and SMNVEV as CDR2. CD4+ and CD8+ cells were isolated by positive magnetic bead selection on an AutoMACS, and purity was checked by flow cytometry. Clonal expansions were first screened by flow cytometry with a TCR V beta antibody panel, then characterized by TCRB deep sequencing of sorted CD8+ fractions. Ficoll-Paque PLUS density gradient separation was used to isolate peripheral blood mononuclear cells. Nucleospin Tissue or Tissue XS kits were used to extract DNA from CD4-enriched, CD8-enriched or PBMC samples, and a Qubit 2.0 fluorometer was used for quantification.

Sequencing of TCRB CDR3 was done on genomic DNA with the immunoSEQ assay. On the study's bioinformatics: Only a few patient CD8+ clones larger than 1% matched published virus-specific TCRB sequences when compared against them. Analyses were restricted to productive TCRB rearrangements. Defining a clone by its unique TCRB CDR3 sequence, the study calculated clonality as a productive clonality index derived from Shannon entropy. To calculate repertoire overlap between two samples, the template counts of each clone were considered relative to each sample's total templates. V-gene usage from TCRB sequencing and V-gene usage measured by flow cytometry were correlated (Spearman r of 0.6 to 0.7). TCRdb stores this immuneACCESS table with in-frame sequences only. Part of the clones is absent; in the studies checked, under half of the shortfall reflects unresolved V genes, and no reason is known for the rest. V, J and clone size are those of that table, while D and trimming were read from the DNA. The sample profile shows approximately 3,500 clones; around 80% of them were found once. Clones ranked in the top ten supply around 31% of the sample.

The chain couples TRBV27 to TRBJ2-1, with 7 bases aligning to TRBD2. The clonotype comes from a man aged 50 or older with rheumatoid arthritis. The sequencing input was CD8+ T cells sorted from blood. CDR3 sequence: CASSLPGLGKYNEQFF. The DNA sequence is as follows: TGTGCCAGCAGTTTACCCGGACTAGGGAAATACAATGAGCAGTTCTTC.